The clone carrying this T cell receptor (beta chain) was observed a handful of times. Some clones are missing from TCRdb's copy, which holds only in-frame ones; the method was immunoSEQ multiplex PCR. The data hold some 3,100 clones, with about 80% observed a single time. The sample comes from a study of ipilimumab plus nivolumab after autologous stem cell transplantation. In the study overall: Typical patient got a handful of ipilimumab doses and about eight nivolumab doses (median).

This sample comprised PBMCs, obtained in a trial of ipilimumab plus nivolumab as post-transplant consolidation. The source is a male donor with primary mediastinal lymphoma.

CDR3 nucleotide sequence: TGTGCCAGCAGTTCGACTAGGCCGGAGACCCAGTACTTC. Encoded protein: CASSSTRPETQYF. V and J are TRBV28 and TRBJ2-5; a weak D match, TRBD2 (6 bases). The CDR3 contains 13 residues. Trimming left V 4 bases short and J 5 bases short, with 11 bases between. CDR1 is MDHEN and CDR2 is SYDVKM in the germline V gene.